These 29 T cell receptor beta chains were sequenced from one sample in a study of neoadjuvant anti-PD-1 for oral cavity cancer. Data came from immunoSEQ multiplex PCR; TCRdb stores just in-frame clones and leaves some out. The profile shows 20,000 to 30,000 clones, less than 35% of them singletons. The time point denotes: after neoadjuvant nivolumab, at surgical resection. The sequenced sample was tumor tissue, obtained after nivolumab (anti-PD-1) treatment. The source is a person aged 40 to 85 with oral cavity squamous cell carcinoma.

This clone came up a few times. V is TRBV7-9 and J is TRBJ1-5, with D unresolved. This CDR3 has 14 amino acids. From germline, CDR1 is SEHNR and CDR2 FQNEAQ (reference sequence). V lost 0 bases to trimming and J lost 3 bases, with 6 bases between them. The CDR3 nucleotides read TGTGCCAGCAGCTTAGCCAGGCCCAATCAGCCCCAGCATTTT. Translating it yields CASSLARPNQPQHF.

This clone was detected only a few times. The gene calls are TRBV30 and TRBJ1-5; the D is unclear. Germline lookup yields CDR1 GTSNPN and CDR2 SVGIG (reference sequence). The CDR3 loop spans 11 amino acids. The germline V and J ends were trimmed by 4 bases and 7 bases, with 8 bases remaining between them. As DNA, the CDR3 is TGTGCCTGGACCCTCGGGCAGCCCCAGCATTTT. Amino acid sequence: CAWTLGQPQHF.

V usage is TRBV5-1 and J usage is TRBJ1-5, with 11 bases fitting TRBD1. The CDR3 is 18 residues long. Germline CDR1 is SGHRS and CDR2 is YFSETQ. V shed 4 bases, J shed 0 bases, and the junction held 9 bases outside the gene matches. The CDR3 region is CASSPGTGGHYSNQPQHF. In nucleotides, the CDR3 is TGCGCCAGCAGCCCCGGGACAGGGGGGCATTATAGCAATCAGCCCCAGCATTTT.

V and J are TRBV28 and TRBJ1-4; 7 nucleotides line up with TRBD1. CDR1 MDHEN and CDR2 SYDVKM come from the germline V gene. The CDR3 spans 15 residues. After removal of 3 bases from V and 3 bases from J, the junction contained 4 bases not matched to a gene. The CDR3 loop reads CASSFSGTANEKLFF. For the CDR3, the DNA is TGTGCCAGCAGTTTCAGCGGGACAGCTAATGAAAAACTGTTTTTT.

This clone was counted between two and nine times. This rearrangement joins TRBV28 to TRBJ2-3; D remains ambiguous. Germline CDR1 is MDHEN and CDR2 is SYDVKM. Trimming cost V 3 bases and J 0 bases, with 13 bases left between them. CDR3 length equals 16 residues. CDR3 sequence: CASSFLGQVSTDTQYF. Here the CDR3 DNA reads TGTGCCAGCAGTTTCCTAGGGCAGGTTAGCACAGATACGCAGTATTTT.

The chain recombines TRBV5-1 with TRBJ2-2; a possible D gene is TRBD2 (6 bases). This CDR3 has 17 residues. CDR1 and CDR2 from the germline V gene are SGHRS and YFSETQ. The V gene lost 1 base and the J gene lost 0 bases, with 13 bases spanning the gap. The CDR3 spells CASSLNSAGTNTGELFF. CDR3 DNA sequence: TGCGCCAGCAGCTTGAACTCAGCGGGTACGAACACCGGGGAGCTGTTTTTT.

This clone was counted between two and nine times. The gene calls are TRBV28 and TRBJ1-2; 8 positions match TRBD1. CDR3 size: 15 residues. V trimming: 6 bases; J trimming: 2 bases; junction bases outside the gene matches: 8. Germline V lookup: CDR1 MDHEN, CDR2 SYDVKM. CDR3 sequence (DNA): TGTGCCAGCAGACTAGGGGACAGGACCAACTATGGCTACACCTTC. This gives the protein CASRLGDRTNYGYTF.

This clone was observed a few times. This rearrangement joins TRBV5-4 to TRBJ1-3, with a possible D match to TRBD1 (5 bases). V gave up 3 bases and J gave up 4 bases, with 11 bases separating them. The CDR3 spans 14 residues. Germline CDR1 and CDR2: SGHNT and YYREEE (reference sequence). The CDR3 DNA follows: TGTGCCAGCAGCTCGCCGGGGGAGGGAAACACCATATATTTT. Translation gives CASSSPGEGNTIYF. Looking up the rest from reference TRBV5-4 and TRBJ1-3 gives the full variable domain: ETGVTQSPTHLIKTRGQQVTLRCSSQSGHNTVSWYQQALGQGPQFIFQYYREEENGRGNFPPRFSGLQFPNYSSELNVNALELDDSALYLCASSSPGEGNTIYFGEGSWLTVV.

This clone was recorded once. The chain uses TRBV28 and TRBJ2-5; tentative D call: TRBD1 (6 bases). Germline V gives CDR1 MDHEN, CDR2 SYDVKM. V lost 4 bases and J 2 bases, leaving 11 bases between the germline ends. This CDR3 is built from 14 residues. CDR3 in amino acids: CASSSGVLQETQYF. Written as DNA, the CDR3 is TGTGCCAGCAGTTCAGGGGTTCTACAAGAGACCCAGTACTTC.

In this sample, this clone turned up many times. The chain links TRBV6-1 to TRBJ2-1, with 9 nucleotides matching TRBD2. V shed 8 bases, J shed 5 bases, and the junction held 10 bases outside the gene matches. Germline values: CDR1 MNHNS, CDR2 SASEGT. The CDR3 has 15 residues. For the CDR3, the DNA is TGTGCCAGCTCCGTTAGCGGGGGCCGCCACAATGAGCAGTTCTTC. Translating gives CASSVSGGRHNEQFF.

The chain links TRBV15 to TRBJ2-7; D might be TRBD2 (5 bases). In germline, CDR1 is LNHNV, CDR2 YYDKDF (reference sequence). CDR3 length: 13 amino acids. V shed 10 bases and J shed 2 bases, with 15 bases lying between them. The CDR3 region has the DNA TGTGCCATCGCGGACGGGAAAACCTACGAGCAGTACTTC. Translated, it gives CAIADGKTYEQYF.

This clone was counted only a few times. The chain employs TRBV7-9 and TRBJ1-2; D gene uncertain. The length of the CDR3 is 15 residues. Germline V CDR1 and CDR2: SEHNR, FQNEAQ (reference sequence). Trimming stripped 1 base from V and 1 base from J, with 10 bases between. CDR3 in amino acids: CASSLGSSGNYGYTF. The CDR3, as DNA: TGTGCCAGCAGCTTAGGCAGTTCGGGTAACTATGGCTACACCTTC.

A word on this clone: Other DNA sequences from this sample encode an identical CDR3 as well. The rearrangement joins TRBV11-3 to TRBJ2-1, with D possibly matching TRBD1 (7 bases). V was pared by 0 bases and J by 0 bases, with 15 bases between. The CDR3 runs to 18 residues. Germline V gene data show CDR1 as SGHNT and CDR2 as YENEEA. CDR3 nucleotide sequence: TGTGCCAGCAGCTTAGATCAGGGGGGAAGCGGCTCCTACAATGAGCAGTTCTTC. Encoded protein: CASSLDQGGSGSYNEQFF.

The chain has TRBV29-1 and TRBJ2-1; 12 bases are shared with TRBD2. There are 17 residues in the CDR3. Germline lookup yields CDR1 SQVTM and CDR2 ANQGSEA. J gave up 5 bases and V 4 bases, and 12 bases lay outside the gene matches. The CDR3 sequence: CSVGGLAGFNRNNEQFF. The CDR3 DNA reads TGCAGCGTTGGGGGACTAGCGGGCTTTAACCGGAACAATGAGCAGTTCTTC.

The chain links TRBV9 to TRBJ2-2, with TRBD1 matching over 7 bases. V was pared by 0 bases and J by 6 bases, with 5 bases of the junction left unmatched. This CDR3 has 15 amino acids. Germline CDR1 and CDR2: SGDLS and YYNGEE. CDR3 nucleotide sequence: TGTGCCAGCAGCGTAGGACAGGGTCGTCCCGGGGAGCTGTTTTTT. Translating it yields CASSVGQGRPGELFF.

This clone is medium-sized within its sample. Within the sample, other DNA sequences also encode this same CDR3. The chain joins TRBV5-1 to TRBJ2-7; D is possibly TRBD2 (5 bases). V lost 0 bases and J lost 6, with 7 bases in between. Germline lookup yields CDR1 SGHRS and CDR2 YFSETQ. The CDR3 has 12 amino acids. The CDR3 spells CASSLAGGEQYF. CDR3 DNA: TGCGCCAGCAGCTTGGCTGGAGGCGAGCAGTACTTC.

This sequence joins TRBV30 and TRBJ1-3; D perhaps matches TRBD1 (5 bases). Germline CDR1 is GTSNPN and CDR2 is SVGIG (reference sequence). The V end lost 5 bases, the J end lost 1 base, and 15 bases lay between the germline ends. The CDR3 sequence is 15 residues long. The CDR3 DNA is TGTGCCTGGTCCCGCGGCAGGGCTTCTGGAAACACCATATATTTT. Translation: CAWSRGRASGNTIYF.

The chain has TRBV11-1 and TRBJ2-6; 7 bases match TRBD1. Germline trimming cut 5 bases from V and 2 bases from J; bases unmatched to any gene: 3. Germline V gives CDR1 SGHAT, CDR2 FQDESV (reference sequence). This CDR3 is built from 15 residues. Here the CDR3 reads CASSLTGAGANVLTF. The DNA for the CDR3 is TGTGCCAGCAGCCTAACAGGGGCTGGGGCCAACGTCCTGACTTTC.

This chain links TRBV10-3 with TRBJ2-1; TRBD2 matches at 13 bases. V shed 4 bases, J shed 5 bases, and the junction held 5 bases outside the gene matches. Germline values: CDR1 ENHRY, CDR2 SYGVKD. The CDR3 runs 16 residues. The CDR3 protein is CAISALTSGGDNEQFF. CDR3 in DNA: TGTGCCATCAGTGCCCTAACTAGCGGGGGGGACAATGAGCAGTTCTTC.

The rearrangement uses TRBV14 and TRBJ2-7, with TRBD1 matching 8 bases. The germline gives CDR1 SGHDN, CDR2 FVKESK. This CDR3 region has 13 residues. The junction had 2 bases not matched to a gene; V was cut back by 4 bases and J by 3 bases. The CDR3 DNA is TGTGCCAGCAGCCTTACAGGGGGCTACGAGCAGTACTTC. Its translation is CASSLTGGYEQYF.

The CDR3 loop reads CASSSPLGKLADTQYF. In nucleotides, the CDR3 is TGTGCCAGCAGCTCGCCACTAGGAAAACTTGCAGATACGCAGTATTTT. The J gene is TRBJ2-3, the V gene TRBV7-2; a possible D gene is TRBD2 (5 bases). Germline lookup yields CDR1 SGHTA and CDR2 FQGNSA. CDR3 length: 16 amino acids. Trimming took 4 bases from V and 4 from J, leaving 18 bases between them. The whole variable domain, remainder taken from reference TRBV7-2 and TRBJ2-3, is GAGVSQSPSNKVTEKGKDVELRCDPISGHTALYWYRQSLGQGLEFLIYFQGNSAPDKSGLPSDRFSAERTGGSVSTLTIQRTQQEDSAVYLCASSSPLGKLADTQYFGPGTRLTVL.

This clone was detected a few times. The CDR3 DNA is TGTGCCAGTAGTGTACCTTCGACCGGTGGCTCTAGGGAGCAGTACTTC. Amino acid sequence: CASSVPSTGGSREQYF. This chain links TRBV19 with TRBJ2-7; D is undetermined. This CDR3 contains 16 residues. V dropped 5 bases and J dropped 7 bases, with 24 bases sitting between them. From germline, CDR1 is LNHDA and CDR2 SQIVND (reference sequence).

CDR3 in DNA: TGCGCCAGCAGCTTGGTTTCAGCCTACAATGAGCAGTTCTTC. Translation gives CASSLVSAYNEQFF. The rearrangement joins TRBV5-1 to TRBJ2-1; no definite D call. The CDR3 is 14 residues long. Trimming pared 0 bases from V and 2 bases from J, leaving 6 bases between. Germline lookup yields CDR1 SGHRS and CDR2 YFSETQ.

At least ten counts were recorded for this clone. V usage is TRBV14 and J usage is TRBJ2-3; D uncertain. Germline V gene lookup returns CDR1 SGHDN and CDR2 FVKESK. V was cut by 0 bases and J by 0 bases, with 13 bases left in between. The CDR3 has 17 amino acids. CDR3 DNA: TGTGCCAGCAGCCAAGAAGGTCCGGGCCTAAGCACAGATACGCAGTATTTT. This encodes CASSQEGPGLSTDTQYF. Looking up the rest from reference TRBV14 and TRBJ2-3 gives the full variable domain: EAGVTQFPSHSVIEKGQTVTLRCDPISGHDNLYWYRRVMGKEIKFLLHFVKESKQDESGMPNNRFLAERTGGTYSTLKVQPAELEDSGVYFCASSQEGPGLSTDTQYFGPGTRLTVL.

The chain recombines TRBV6-6 with TRBJ1-4; D unresolved. The germline CDR1 and CDR2 sequences are MNHNY and SVGAGI (reference sequence). V was trimmed by 2 bases and J by 0 bases, leaving 7 bases between them. This CDR3 spans 15 amino acids. CDR3 in DNA: TGTGCCAGCAGTTACCAGCAAGCAACTAATGAAAAACTGTTTTTT. Encoded protein: CASSYQQATNEKLFF.

This chain uses TRBV29-1 with TRBJ1-2; D remains unclear. CDR1 SQVTM and CDR2 ANQGSEA come from the germline V gene. The CDR3 length is 13 residues. Trimming shortened V by 0 bases and J by 7 bases, and 12 bases separated the two germline ends. The chain's CDR3 is CSVEDLGKAGYTF. The CDR3 DNA sequence: TGCAGCGTTGAAGATCTGGGGAAGGCTGGCTACACCTTC.

This clone has more than one count but fewer than ten. This sequence joins TRBV2 and TRBJ2-5; D unclear. The CDR3 loop spans 14 amino acids. Trimming cost V 2 bases and J 5 bases, with 12 bases left between them. The germline V gene has CDR1 SNHLY and CDR2 FYNNEI. In DNA form, the CDR3 reads TGTGCCAGCAGTGAAAGGTCTAACAGCGAGACCCAGTACTTC. Its protein product is CASSERSNSETQYF.

This clone was seen a few times. This chain joins TRBV10-3 and TRBJ2-5, with unresolved D. CDR3 length: 16 residues. Trimming shortened V by 0 bases and J by 1 base, and 12 bases separated the two germline ends. Germline V lookup: CDR1 ENHRY, CDR2 SYGVKD. As DNA, the CDR3 is TGTGCCATCAGTGAGTCGATTGGGGTGGCCCAAGAGACCCAGTACTTC. This sequence encodes CAISESIGVAQETQYF.

This clone was counted a few times. The genes are TRBV10-3 and TRBJ1-1, with D possibly being TRBD1 (6 bases). Trimming pared 2 bases from V and 8 bases from J, leaving 9 bases between. Germline CDR1 reads ENHRY; CDR2 reads SYGVKD. The CDR3 is 12 amino acids. CDR3 nucleotide sequence: TGTGCCATCAGTGAGACACAGGGAGAAGCTTTCTTT. Translation gives CAISETQGEAFF.